The sequence of this T cell receptor beta chain was determined in a study of cytomegalovirus exposure and HLA in healthy donors. The wider study: Falling in the Caucasian-associated ancestry cluster were 80% to 90% of approximately 410 genotyped donors. Study observations and caveats: A later look showed TCR association rates differing by HLA locus, highest for DRB1 and lowest for HLA-C. The study listed approximately 170 cytomegalovirus-associated TCR beta chains.

The CDR3 covers 13 residues. The germline gives CDR1 SGDLS, CDR2 YYNGEE. Trimming shortened V by 0 bases and J by 5 bases, and 8 bases separated the two germline ends. In the PCR, 60 Vbeta and 13 Jbeta primers were used. Clones were sequenced by immunoSEQ multiplex PCR, and TCRdb holds only the in-frame ones, with some missing. The data hold about 190,000 clones, with about 12% observed a single time. As concerns this clone: What it binds is not known.

Among the donors, all were healthy bone marrow donors. The rearrangement links TRBV9 to TRBJ2-5; possible D gene TRBD1, 5 bases. The sequenced sample was PBMCs. The receptor's source is a man over 45 in good health and CMV-seropositive. The CDR3 coding sequence is TGTGCCAGCAGCGTAGAGGGGCTGGAGACCCAGTACTTC. Translation: CASSVEGLETQYF. Variable domain in full (rest from reference TRBV9 and TRBJ2-5): DSGVTQTPKHLITATGQRVTLRCSPRSGDLSVYWYQQSLDQGLQFLIQYYNGEERAKGNILERFSAQQFPDLHSELNLSSLELGDSALYFCASSVEGLETQYFGPGTRLLVL.